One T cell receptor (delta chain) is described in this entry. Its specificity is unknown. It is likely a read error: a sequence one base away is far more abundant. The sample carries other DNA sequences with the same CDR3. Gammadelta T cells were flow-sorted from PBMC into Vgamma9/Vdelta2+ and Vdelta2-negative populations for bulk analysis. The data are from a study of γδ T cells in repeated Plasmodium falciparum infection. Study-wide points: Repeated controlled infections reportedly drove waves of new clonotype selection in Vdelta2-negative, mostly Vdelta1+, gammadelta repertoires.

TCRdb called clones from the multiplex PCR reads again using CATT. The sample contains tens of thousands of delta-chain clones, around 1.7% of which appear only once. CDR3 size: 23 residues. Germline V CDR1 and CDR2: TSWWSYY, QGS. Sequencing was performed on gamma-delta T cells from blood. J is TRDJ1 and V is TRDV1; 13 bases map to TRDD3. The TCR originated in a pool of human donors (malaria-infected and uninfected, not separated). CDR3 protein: CALGELVGTHYWGIRPYTDKLIF. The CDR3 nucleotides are TGTGCTCTTGGGGAACTGGTGGGGACACACTACTGGGGGATACGCCCCTACACCGATAAGCTCATCTTT.